The sequence of this T cell receptor beta chain was determined in a study of blood T cell repertoires in COVID-19. Across the whole study: The samples span acute and convalescent COVID-19 from the United States, Italy and Spain.

Authors' analysis steps: For nucleated cells, counts were estimated from reference gene primer amplification. Profiling relied on immunoSEQ multiplex PCR, and the TCRdb table lists in-frame clones only, not all of them. The DNA gave D and trimming, while V, J and clone size come from that table. The repertoire holds around 47,000 clones, with roughly 89% as singletons. Germline-derived CDR1 and CDR2 are SQVTM and ANQGSEA. The CDR3 is 11 amino acids. V was clipped by 4 bases and J by 10 bases, with 13 bases between them. Patients in Seattle were enrolled during active infection, then followed longitudinally.

The sequencing sample was made of peripheral blood. V gene TRBV29-1 combines with J gene TRBJ1-1; no reliable D call. The receptor's source is a man aged 35-49 years with COVID-19, enrolled during active disease. For the CDR3, the DNA is TGCAGCGTTGTTCCCCACAGTGGAGCTTTCTTT. This translates into CSVVPHSGAFF.